This T cell receptor (beta chain) came from a study of T cell responses to AZD1222 COVID-19 vaccine. TCRdb's table, derived via immunoSEQ multiplex PCR, lists solely in-frame clones and lacks some. The sample yields just under 85,000 clones, roughly 90% seen once. With 2 bases clipped from V and 5 bases from J, the junction kept 7 bases outside the gene matches. The CDR3 is made up of 15 amino acids. The germline V gene encodes CDR1 MNHEY and CDR2 SVGAGI. The sample consisted of peripheral blood, taken on day 0 of AZD1222 vaccination. The rearrangement links TRBV6-5 to TRBJ2-7; 9 bases map to TRBD1. The sequence came from an adult in good health. CDR3 in amino acids: CASSYGGTGYHEQYF. The CDR3 DNA sequence: TGTGCCAGCAGTTACGGTGGGACAGGGTACCACGAGCAGTACTTC.